This T cell receptor beta chain emerged from a study of long-term antiretroviral therapy in people with HIV. Runs used v3.0 of the immunoSEQ assay and were done at survey level. Produced via immunoSEQ multiplex PCR; TCRdb's table is partial and in-frame only. Among 30,000 to 40,000 clones listed, about three quarters were seen once. Notes on this clone: Antigen unknown.

Study-wide results and limits: Post-ART, diversity grew, though it stayed under transplant donor control levels.

Sequencing was performed on unsorted PBMCs, taken 2 years after starting antiretroviral therapy. The sequence was obtained from a woman aged 45-65 years with HIV.

CDR3 in DNA: TGTGCCAGCTCACCCCCAGGGGGAGGGACTGAAGCTTTCTTT. Its protein is CASSPPGGGTEAFF. V usage is TRBV18 and J usage is TRBJ1-1, with 7 bases aligning to TRBD1. The CDR3 extends over 14 amino acids. The ends lost 3 bases at V and 5 bases at J; junction bases unmatched: 6. The germline V gene has CDR1 KGHSH and CDR2 LQKENI.